A single sample is the source of the 18 T cell receptor beta chains below, sequenced in a study of PD-1 blockade in classical Hodgkin lymphoma. Time point here: cycle 4 day 1 (C4D1), after 5 to 7 weeks of nivolumab. All patients relapsed after autologous stem cell transplantation, and brentuximab vedotin exposure varied. TCRdb's table, derived via immunoSEQ multiplex PCR, lists solely in-frame clones and lacks some. Of approximately 52,000 clones listed, around nine tenths are singletons. The specimen was peripheral blood mononuclear cells (PBMCs), collected before the fourth cycle of nivolumab. All receptors come from a human donor with classical Hodgkin lymphoma.

The J gene is TRBJ2-7, the V gene TRBV28; possible D gene TRBD2, 5 bases. The CDR3 totals 16 residues. V shed 3 bases and J shed 3 bases, with 18 bases lying between them. The germline gives CDR1 MDHEN, CDR2 SYDVKM. CDR3 DNA: TGTGCCAGCAGTTTCCCTCTGACGGAGGTGTACTACGAGCAGTACTTC. Translated, it gives CASSFPLTEVYYEQYF.

This clone is termed medium-sized. This chain joins TRBV19 and TRBJ1-5; D not certain. V dropped 3 bases and J dropped 5 bases, with 14 bases sitting between them. The CDR3 runs 15 residues. Germline V gene data show CDR1 as LNHDA and CDR2 as SQIVND (reference sequence). For the CDR3, the DNA is TGTGCCAGTAGTATTTCGATGGGGATCTATCAGCCCCAGCATTTT. It yields the protein CASSISMGIYQPQHF.

V usage is TRBV5-1 and J usage is TRBJ1-4; D gene ambiguous. Trimming left V 5 bases short and J 4 bases short, with 9 bases between. CDR3 length equals 13 residues. Germline lookup yields CDR1 SGHRS and CDR2 YFSETQ. The CDR3 coding sequence is TGCGCCAGCAGGGGCAGAATTAATGAAAAACTGTTTTTT. Residues: CASRGRINEKLFF.

This clone was detected only once. CDR3 DNA: TGTGCCAGCAGCGAACCGGGACAGCTAAAGTACGAGCAGTACTTC. This codes for CASSEPGQLKYEQYF. The V gene is TRBV6-5, the J gene TRBJ2-7, with TRBD1 matching over 7 bases. Germline V CDR1 and CDR2: MNHEY, SVGAGI. V shed 6 bases, J shed 4 bases, and the junction held 12 bases outside the gene matches. This CDR3 region has 15 residues.

V gene TRBV5-4 combines with J gene TRBJ1-6; 7 bases agree with TRBD1. This CDR3 spans 17 amino acids. The junction had 11 bases not matched to a gene; V was cut back by 4 bases and J by 4 bases. CDR1 is SGHNT, CDR2 YYREEE, per germline (reference sequence). The CDR3 DNA reads as TGTGCCAGCAGCCTACGGGACAGAAGCCCTTATAATTCACCCCTCCACTTT. Translated: CASSLRDRSPYNSPLHF. The full variable domain, completed using reference TRBV5-4 and TRBJ1-6, is ETGVTQSPTHLIKTRGQQVTLRCSSQSGHNTVSWYQQALGQGPQFIFQYYREEENGRGNFPPRFSGLQFPNYSSELNVNALELDDSALYLCASSLRDRSPYNSPLHFGNGTRLTVT.

Note on this clone: At one end, the junction sequence differs from germline, possibly due to a read error. CDR3 DNA sequence: TGTGCTAGTGGTTTGTCCCGGTACTCGTATTTT. As protein: CASGLSRYSYF. The chain has TRBV12-5 and TRBJ1-5; D call uncertain. The CDR3 is 11 amino acids. Germline loops: CDR1 LGHNT, CDR2 FRNRAP.

The J gene is TRBJ1-1, the V gene TRBV6-1, with D hard to call. Germline V gene data show CDR1 as MNHNS and CDR2 as SASEGT. Between the trimmed V and J ends, which lost 6 bases and 4 bases, there was a span of 12 bases. CDR3 length: 13 amino acids. This CDR3 is CASSAVGSTEAFF. In nucleotides, the CDR3 is TGTGCCAGCAGCGCGGTGGGTTCCACTGAAGCTTTCTTT.

This clone was seen only a few times. This chain links TRBV14 with TRBJ1-2, with 8 positions matching TRBD1. The V and J ends lost 3 bases and 7 bases, in that order; junction bases with no gene match: 4. The CDR3 is made up of 13 amino acids. Germline CDR1 reads SGHDN; CDR2 reads FVKESK. The CDR3 DNA is TGTGCCAGCAGCCACGGACAGGGCTCTGGCTACACCTTC. It specifies CASSHGQGSGYTF.

The chain is built from TRBV6-5 and TRBJ1-2; 7 bases are a match to TRBD1. This CDR3 region has 13 residues. V was clipped by 4 bases and J by 4 bases; unmatched bases: 3. CDR1 MNHEY and CDR2 SVGAGI come from the germline V gene. In nucleotides, the CDR3 is TGTGCCAGCAGTTTCGGGACAGCCTATGGCTACACCTTC. Encoded protein: CASSFGTAYGYTF.

The chain uses TRBV4-2 and TRBJ2-3, with 8 nucleotides matching TRBD2. This CDR3 contains 18 residues. Losses at the gene ends were 2 bases for V and 4 bases for J; bases not matched to a gene: 14. CDR1 and CDR2 (germline): LGHNA, YNFKEQ. CDR3 sequence reads: CASSQLASGSIFPDTQYF. The CDR3 nucleotides read TGTGCCAGCAGCCAACTCGCAAGCGGGAGTATTTTTCCAGATACGCAGTATTTT.

This clone was observed a handful of times. The V call is TRBV9, the J call TRBJ1-6; D perhaps matches TRBD1 (6 bases). Germline CDR1 is SGDLS and CDR2 is YYNGEE. The CDR3 runs 14 residues. The germline V and J ends were trimmed by 0 bases and 9 bases, with 10 bases remaining between them. For the CDR3, the DNA is TGTGCCAGCAGCGTAGAACAGGGAAGTTCACCCCTCCACTTT. Its protein product is CASSVEQGSSPLHF.

The chain links TRBV7-9 to TRBJ2-7; D might be TRBD1 (6 bases). The V gene lost 5 bases and the J gene lost 3 bases, with 14 bases spanning the gap. The CDR3 loop spans 14 amino acids. Germline CDR1 SEHNR, CDR2 FQNEAQ (reference sequence). CDR3 protein: CASSPLRQVYEQYF. The CDR3 region has the DNA TGTGCCAGCAGCCCCTTGAGACAGGTCTACGAGCAGTACTTC.

This chain uses TRBV29-1 with TRBJ2-2; the match to TRBD2 covers 10 bases. V dropped 2 bases and J dropped 4; count of bases not matched to a gene: 1. CDR1 is SQVTM, CDR2 ANQGSEA, per germline. This CDR3 comprises 14 residues. CDR3 amino acids: CSVEPSGSTGELFF. CDR3 nucleotides: TGCAGCGTTGAACCTAGCGGGAGCACCGGGGAGCTGTTTTTT.

The sample holds one count of this clone. The rearrangement uses TRBV5-1 and TRBJ2-7; D tentatively fits TRBD1 or TRBD2 (5 bases each). V was shortened by 5 bases and J by 7 bases, with 19 bases between the two germline ends. Germline V gene data show CDR1 as SGHRS and CDR2 as YFSETQ. The CDR3 contains 14 residues. The DNA of the CDR3 is TGCGCCAGCAGACCCGGGACCGTCATCTTAGAGCAGTACTTC. The encoded protein is CASRPGTVILEQYF.

Sample share makes this clone medium-sized. The rearrangement links TRBV11-1 to TRBJ2-2; 8 bases agree with TRBD1. CDR1 is SGHAT, CDR2 FQDESV, per germline (reference sequence). The CDR3 contains 17 residues. The V segment lost 0 bases and the J segment 3 bases; nucleotides outside the gene matches: 6. This chain's CDR3 is CASSLALAGGYTGELFF. DNA for the CDR3: TGTGCCAGCAGCTTAGCGCTGGCAGGGGGCTACACCGGGGAGCTGTTTTTT.

The V gene is TRBV19, the J gene TRBJ2-3, with D perhaps matching TRBD2 (6 bases). Germline V gene lookup returns CDR1 LNHDA and CDR2 SQIVND (reference sequence). CDR3 size: 15 residues. V gave up 5 bases and J gave up 2 bases, with 14 bases separating them. As DNA, the CDR3 is TGTGCCAGTAGTTCGGCGGCGGGGCCCACAGATACGCAGTATTTT. Its protein product is CASSSAAGPTDTQYF.

The chain links TRBV29-1 to TRBJ2-7; D is unclear. The CDR3 runs to 11 residues. The germline V gene encodes CDR1 SQVTM and CDR2 ANQGSEA. Trimming removed 4 bases from V and 2 bases from J, with 6 bases in between. CDR3 protein: CSVGPAYEQYF. The CDR3 region has the DNA TGCAGCGTTGGCCCAGCCTACGAGCAGTACTTC.

The rearrangement uses TRBV29-1 and TRBJ1-3; D remains ambiguous. CDR1 and CDR2 from the germline V gene are SQVTM and ANQGSEA. The CDR3 extends over 12 amino acids. Trimming cost V 3 bases and J 3 bases, with 6 bases left between them. The CDR3 nucleotides are TGCAGCGTTGAGGTCGGTGGAAACACCATATATTTT. Encoded protein: CSVEVGGNTIYF.